This TCR beta chain was obtained from a study of blood T cell repertoires in COVID-19. Overall study context: COVID-19 samples from acute and convalescent phases originated in the United States, Italy and Spain. T cells, B-cell-depleted T cells, or PBMCs supplied cDNA or gDNA.

The method was immunoSEQ multiplex PCR; TCRdb's version includes in-frame clones alone and lacks a portion of them. The sample consists of some 250,000 clones, 82% of them appearing once. This CDR3 has 13 amino acids. The J segment lost 5 bases and the V segment lost 9 bases, leaving 9 bases of the junction unmatched. Germline-derived CDR1 and CDR2 are LNHDA and SQIVND (reference sequence). The TCR was taken from a woman aged 60 to 75 with active or convalescent COVID-19. The specimen was peripheral blood. The gene calls are TRBV19 and TRBJ1-2; 7 bases fit TRBD1. CDR3 in amino acids: CASTNSRGYGYTF. The CDR3 DNA reads TGTGCCAGCACTAATAGCAGGGGGTATGGCTACACCTTC.